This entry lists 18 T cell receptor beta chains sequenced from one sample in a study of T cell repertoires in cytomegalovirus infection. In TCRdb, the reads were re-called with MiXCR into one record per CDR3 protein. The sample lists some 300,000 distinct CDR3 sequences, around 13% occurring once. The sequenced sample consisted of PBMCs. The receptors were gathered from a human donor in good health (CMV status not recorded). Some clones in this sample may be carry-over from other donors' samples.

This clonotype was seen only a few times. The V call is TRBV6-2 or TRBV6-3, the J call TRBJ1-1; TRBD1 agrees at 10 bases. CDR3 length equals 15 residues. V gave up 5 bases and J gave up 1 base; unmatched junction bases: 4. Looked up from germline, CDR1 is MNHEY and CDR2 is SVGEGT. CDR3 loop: CASSATGGGNTEAFF. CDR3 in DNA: TGTGCCAGCAGTGCGACAGGGGGCGGGAACACTGAAGCTTTCTTT.

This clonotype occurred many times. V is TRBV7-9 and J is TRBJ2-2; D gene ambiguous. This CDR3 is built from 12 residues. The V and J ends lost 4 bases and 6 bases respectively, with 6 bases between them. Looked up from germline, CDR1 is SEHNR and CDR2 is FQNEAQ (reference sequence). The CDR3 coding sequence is TGTGCCAGCAGCTCCGGCGCCGGGGAGCTGTTTTTT. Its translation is CASSSGAGELFF.

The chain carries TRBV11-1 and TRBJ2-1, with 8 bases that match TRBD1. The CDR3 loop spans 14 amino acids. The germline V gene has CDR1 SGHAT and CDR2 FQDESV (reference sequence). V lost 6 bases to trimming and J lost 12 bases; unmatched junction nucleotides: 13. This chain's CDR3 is CASSLDRGVLSQFF. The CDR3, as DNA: TGTGCCAGCAGTCTCGACAGGGGAGTACTTTCGCAGTTCTTC.

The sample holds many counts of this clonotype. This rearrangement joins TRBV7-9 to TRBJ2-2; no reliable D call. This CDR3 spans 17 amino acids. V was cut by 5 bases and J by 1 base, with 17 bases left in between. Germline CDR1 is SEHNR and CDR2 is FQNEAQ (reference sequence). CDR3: CASSPLGGYLNTGELFF. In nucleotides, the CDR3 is TGTGCCAGCAGCCCCCTCGGCGGCTATTTGAACACCGGGGAGCTGTTTTTT.

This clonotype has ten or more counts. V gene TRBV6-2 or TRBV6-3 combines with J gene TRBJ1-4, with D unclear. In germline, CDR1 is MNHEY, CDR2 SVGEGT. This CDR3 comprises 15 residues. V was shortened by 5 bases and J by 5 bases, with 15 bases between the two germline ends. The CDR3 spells CASSDPEGANEKLFF. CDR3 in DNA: TGTGCCAGCAGTGACCCGGAGGGAGCAAATGAAAAACTGTTTTTT.

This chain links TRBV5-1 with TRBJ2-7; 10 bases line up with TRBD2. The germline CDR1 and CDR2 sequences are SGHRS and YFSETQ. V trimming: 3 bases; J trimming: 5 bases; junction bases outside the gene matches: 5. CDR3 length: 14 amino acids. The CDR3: CASSSSGSVHEQYF. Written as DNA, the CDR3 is TGCGCCAGCAGCTCTAGCGGGAGTGTCCACGAGCAGTACTTC. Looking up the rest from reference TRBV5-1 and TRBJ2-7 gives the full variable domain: KAGVTQTPRYLIKTRGQQVTLSCSPISGHRSVSWYQQTPGQGLQFLFEYFSETQRNKGNFPGRFSGRQFSNSRSEMNVSTLELGDSALYLCASSSSGSVHEQYFGPGTRLTVT.

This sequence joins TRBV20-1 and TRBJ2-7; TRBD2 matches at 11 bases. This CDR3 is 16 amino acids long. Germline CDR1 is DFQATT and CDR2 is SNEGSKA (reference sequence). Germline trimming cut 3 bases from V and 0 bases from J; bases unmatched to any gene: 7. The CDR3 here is CSASSLAGGFSYEQYF. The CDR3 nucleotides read TGCAGTGCTAGCTCCCTAGCGGGAGGTTTCTCCTACGAGCAGTACTTC.

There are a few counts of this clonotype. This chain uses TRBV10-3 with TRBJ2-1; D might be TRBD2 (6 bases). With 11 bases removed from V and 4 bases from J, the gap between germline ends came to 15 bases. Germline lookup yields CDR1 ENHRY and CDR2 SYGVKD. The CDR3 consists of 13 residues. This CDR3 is CASLGSGYNEQFF. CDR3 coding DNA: TGTGCCTCCCTAGGGAGCGGGTACAATGAGCAGTTCTTC.

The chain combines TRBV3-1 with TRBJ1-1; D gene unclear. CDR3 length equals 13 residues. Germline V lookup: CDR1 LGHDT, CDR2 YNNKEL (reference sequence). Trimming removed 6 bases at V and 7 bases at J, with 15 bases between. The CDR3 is CASSLRGGLEAFF. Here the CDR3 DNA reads TGTGCCAGCAGTCTAAGAGGAGGACTTGAAGCTTTCTTT.

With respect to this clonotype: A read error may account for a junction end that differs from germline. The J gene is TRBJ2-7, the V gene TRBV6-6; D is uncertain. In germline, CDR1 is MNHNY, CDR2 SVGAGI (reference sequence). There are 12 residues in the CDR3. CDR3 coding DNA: TGTGTCAGCAGTTCGACACCCCACACGCAGTACTTC. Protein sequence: CVSSSTPHTQYF.

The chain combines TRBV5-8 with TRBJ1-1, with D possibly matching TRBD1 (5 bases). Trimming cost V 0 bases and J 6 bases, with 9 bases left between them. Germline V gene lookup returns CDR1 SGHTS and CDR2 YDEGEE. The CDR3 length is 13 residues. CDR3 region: CASSLAVGPEAFF. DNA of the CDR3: TGTGCCAGCAGCTTGGCGGTGGGGCCTGAAGCTTTCTTT.

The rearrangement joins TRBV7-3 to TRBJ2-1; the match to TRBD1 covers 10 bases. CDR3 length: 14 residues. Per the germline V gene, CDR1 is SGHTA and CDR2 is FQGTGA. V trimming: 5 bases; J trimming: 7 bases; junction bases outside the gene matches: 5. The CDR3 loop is CASSDRDRGNEQFF. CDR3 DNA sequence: TGTGCCAGCAGCGACCGGGACAGGGGAAATGAGCAGTTCTTC. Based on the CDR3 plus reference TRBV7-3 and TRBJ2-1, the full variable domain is GAGVSQTPSNKVTEKGKYVELRCDPISGHTALYWYRQSLGQGPEFLIYFQGTGAADDSGLPNDRFFAVRPEGSVSTLKIQRTERGDSAVYLCASSDRDRGNEQFFGPGTRLTVL.

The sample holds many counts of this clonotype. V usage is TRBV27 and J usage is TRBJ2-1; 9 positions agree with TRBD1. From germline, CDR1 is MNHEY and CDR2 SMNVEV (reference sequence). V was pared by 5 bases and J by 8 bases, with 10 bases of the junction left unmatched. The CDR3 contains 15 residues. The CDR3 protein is CASSRQWTGADEQFF. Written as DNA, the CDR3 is TGTGCCAGCAGTCGACAATGGACAGGGGCTGATGAGCAGTTCTTC.

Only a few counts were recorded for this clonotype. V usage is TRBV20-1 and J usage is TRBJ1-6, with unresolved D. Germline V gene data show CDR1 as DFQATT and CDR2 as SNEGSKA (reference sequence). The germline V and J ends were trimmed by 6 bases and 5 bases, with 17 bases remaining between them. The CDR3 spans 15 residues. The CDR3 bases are TGCAGTGCCCTAGAGATCTCACAGAATAATTCACCCCTCCACTTT. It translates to CSALEISQNNSPLHF.

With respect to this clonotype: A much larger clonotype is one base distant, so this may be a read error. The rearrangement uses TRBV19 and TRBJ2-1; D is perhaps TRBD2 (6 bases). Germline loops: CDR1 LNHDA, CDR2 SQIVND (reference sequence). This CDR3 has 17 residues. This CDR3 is CASTPVTAGGGYKEQFF. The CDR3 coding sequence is TGTGCCAGTACCCCGGTTACAGCCGGGGGTGGATACAAGGAGCAGTTCTTC. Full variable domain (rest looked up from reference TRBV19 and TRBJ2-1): DGGITQSPKYLFRKEGQNVTLSCEQNLNHDAMYWYRQDPGQGLRLIYYSQIVNDFQKGDIAEGYSVSREKKESFPLTVTSAQKNPTAFYLCASTPVTAGGGYKEQFFGPGTRLTVL.

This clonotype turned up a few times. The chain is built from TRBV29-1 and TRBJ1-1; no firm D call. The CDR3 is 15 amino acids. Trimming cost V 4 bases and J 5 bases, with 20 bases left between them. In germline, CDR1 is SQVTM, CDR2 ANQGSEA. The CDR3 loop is CSVAFGPLIPTEAFF. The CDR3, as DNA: TGCAGCGTTGCGTTCGGACCGCTGATCCCTACTGAAGCTTTCTTT.

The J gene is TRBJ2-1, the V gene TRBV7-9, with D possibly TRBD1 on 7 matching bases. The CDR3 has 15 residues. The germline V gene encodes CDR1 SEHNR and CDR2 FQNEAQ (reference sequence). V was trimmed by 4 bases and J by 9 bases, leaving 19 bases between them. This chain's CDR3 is CASSSTGAPGGEQFF. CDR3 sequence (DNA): TGTGCCAGCAGCTCTACAGGGGCCCCCGGGGGTGAGCAGTTCTTC.

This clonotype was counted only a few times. The CDR3 DNA sequence: TGTGCCAGCAGCCCTATCTATAATTCACCCCTCCACTTT. This encodes CASSPIYNSPLHF. The chain uses TRBV11-2 and TRBJ1-6; no reliable D call. The CDR3 runs 13 residues. V was clipped by 5 bases and J by 3 bases, with 5 bases between them. Germline V gene data show CDR1 as SGHAT and CDR2 as FQNNGV.